This T cell receptor (beta chain) was captured by sequencing in a study of control samples from healthy donors and cancer patients. J lost 5 bases, V lost 6 bases, and 11 bases had no gene match. The CDR3 covers 16 residues. Germline values: CDR1 MNHEY, CDR2 SMNVEV (reference sequence). Using immunoSEQ multiplex PCR, the repertoire was profiled, and TCRdb retains in-frame clones only, with some absent. This sample yields around 120,000 clones, of which more than 85% are seen a single time; 1.7% belongs to the top ten. This clonotype was obtained from a man over 45 with head and neck cancer. The sample taken for sequencing was PBMCs. The chain couples TRBV27 to TRBJ2-7, with 12 bases matching TRBD1. CDR3 amino acids: CASSHALGQGAHEQYF. As DNA, the CDR3 is TGTGCCAGCAGCCACGCCTTGGGACAGGGGGCTCACGAGCAGTACTTC.